Below are 13 T cell receptor beta chains sequenced from a single sample in a study of blood T cell repertoires in COVID-19 (dated by TCRdb to the early 2020s). The method behind the library was the immunoSEQ multiplex PCR assay. Entries here come from immuneACCESS through TCRdb and include only in-frame sequences with V and J called. Some clones fail to appear in such tables; in the studies checked, an unresolved V gene covers under half of the shortfall, and the cause of the remainder is unknown. The sample yields some 130,000 clones; about 80% were counted once. In total, the top ten clones hold 35% to 45% of the sample. Sequenced input: peripheral blood. These receptors were taken from a human donor in a cohort sampled during active COVID-19.

The chain is built from TRBV5-6 and TRBJ2-3; 10 bases match TRBD2. This CDR3 region has 16 residues. J gave up 5 bases and V 5 bases, and 11 bases lay outside the gene matches. Germline V gene data show CDR1 as SGHDT and CDR2 as YYEEEE. The CDR3 region is CASSLLSGGAVDTQYF. The CDR3 DNA reads as TGTGCCAGCAGTTTACTCAGCGGGGGGGCGGTAGATACGCAGTATTTT.

The chain links TRBV5-8 to TRBJ2-3; D might be TRBD2 (6 bases). In germline, CDR1 is SGHTS, CDR2 YDEGEE. V lost 3 bases to trimming and J lost 4 bases, with 9 bases between them. This CDR3 spans 13 amino acids. The CDR3 reads CASSWGTPDTQYF. As DNA, the CDR3 is TGTGCCAGCAGCTGGGGGACTCCAGATACGCAGTATTTT.

The chain uses TRBV5-1 and TRBJ1-4; 8 nucleotides align to TRBD1. V lost 4 bases to trimming and J lost 3 bases; unmatched junction nucleotides: 2. In germline, CDR1 is SGHRS, CDR2 YFSETQ. The CDR3 contains 14 residues. The CDR3 spells CASSPQGANEKLFF. In DNA, the CDR3 is TGCGCCAGCAGCCCACAGGGGGCTAATGAAAAACTGTTTTTT.

V and J are TRBV9 and TRBJ1-1; weak D call: TRBD1 (6 bases). The CDR3 totals 15 residues. The germline V and J ends were trimmed by 4 bases and 5 bases, with 18 bases remaining between them. Germline V gene data show CDR1 as SGDLS and CDR2 as YYNGEE. In DNA form, the CDR3 reads TGTGCCAGCAGCCCACACAGGGTTCAGGTGACTGAAGCTTTCTTT. This gives the protein CASSPHRVQVTEAFF.

The chain joins TRBV4-3 to TRBJ2-7; 7 bases align to TRBD2. Trimming cost V 0 bases and J 0 bases; bases outside gene matches: 11. This CDR3 has 18 residues. Germline loops: CDR1 LGHNA, CDR2 YSLEER. The CDR3 DNA sequence: TGCGCCAGCAGCCAAGATAGGAGCGGGGCCTCCTACTCCTACGAGCAGTACTTC. This translates into CASSQDRSGASYSYEQYF.

On this clone itself: No DNA is shown, since the ends of the CDR3 on it are uncertain; the CDR3 is the one TCRdb lists. V is TRBV9 and J is TRBJ1-2. CDR1 is SGDLS and CDR2 is YYNGEE in the germline V gene. With termini counted, the CDR3 has 12 amino acids. CDR3 region: CASSLRSAPGTF.

This chain links TRBV19 with TRBJ1-2, with 12 bases lining up with TRBD1. V shed 6 bases, J shed 7 bases, and the junction held 6 bases outside the gene matches. Germline assignment: CDR1 LNHDA and CDR2 SQIVND (reference sequence). This CDR3 is 14 amino acids long. The CDR3 region has the DNA TGTGCCAGTAGACCGGGACAGGGGGCAGGTGGCTACACCTTC. It specifies CASRPGQGAGGYTF. The complete variable domain, with remaining parts taken from reference TRBV19 and TRBJ1-2, reads DGGITQSPKYLFRKEGQNVTLSCEQNLNHDAMYWYRQDPGQGLRLIYYSQIVNDFQKGDIAEGYSVSREKKESFPLTVTSAQKNPTAFYLCASRPGQGAGGYTFGSGTRLTVV.

The chain combines TRBV5-1 with TRBJ2-3; 9 positions agree with TRBD2. J lost 4 bases, V lost 2 bases, and 5 bases had no gene match. This CDR3 comprises 15 residues. From germline, CDR1 is SGHRS and CDR2 YFSETQ. The CDR3, as DNA: TGCGCCAGCAGCTTTGGGACTAGCAGGGCAGATACGCAGTATTTT. Translated, it gives CASSFGTSRADTQYF.

The chain employs TRBV4-3 and TRBJ2-7; 9 bases are shared with TRBD1. Trimming took 5 bases from V and 1 from J; bases not matched to a gene: 6. Germline V lookup: CDR1 LGHNA, CDR2 YSLEER. This CDR3 region has 15 residues. The CDR3 loop reads CASSTRTGVSYEQYF. CDR3 coding DNA: TGCGCCAGCAGCACCCGGACAGGGGTGTCCTACGAGCAGTACTTC.

The chain joins TRBV6-5 to TRBJ2-7; D ambiguous. CDR3 length: 14 amino acids. V was clipped by 5 bases and J by 2 bases, with 13 bases between them. Germline values: CDR1 MNHEY, CDR2 SVGAGI. The CDR3 coding sequence is TGTGCCAGCAGTAATAGTATTCCCCCCTACGAGCAGTACTTC. Encoded protein: CASSNSIPPYEQYF.

V gene TRBV4-2 combines with J gene TRBJ2-2, with 10 bases that match TRBD1. The CDR3 loop spans 16 amino acids. The trim removed 2 bases at V and 3 bases at J, leaving 3 bases unmatched. Per the germline V gene, CDR1 is LGHNA and CDR2 is YNFKEQ. For the CDR3, the DNA is TGTGCCAGCAGCCAACGACAGGGGGCATACACCGGGGAGCTGTTTTTT. Protein sequence: CASSQRQGAYTGELFF.

This clone was picked up one time. V is TRBV15 and J is TRBJ1-2; D is undetermined. This CDR3 spans 14 amino acids. Germline V gene lookup returns CDR1 LNHNV and CDR2 YYDKDF (reference sequence). V was shortened by 0 bases and J by 7 bases, with 12 bases between the two germline ends. This CDR3 reads CATSRDGGERGYTF. CDR3 DNA sequence: TGTGCCACCAGCAGAGATGGCGGGGAACGTGGCTACACCTTC.

The chain is built from TRBV28 and TRBJ2-5, with D possibly matching TRBD1 (5 bases). This CDR3 comprises 14 residues. CDR1 and CDR2 from the germline V gene are MDHEN and SYDVKM. The germline V and J ends were trimmed by 3 bases and 4 bases, with 12 bases remaining between them. The CDR3 region is CASSLGQGIETQYF. The CDR3 coding sequence is TGTGCCAGCAGTTTGGGCCAGGGAATAGAGACCCAGTACTTC.